This entry concerns a single TCR beta chain. What it recognizes is unknown. The record originates from a study of T cells in localized non-small cell lung cancer. Study-level findings and limits: Appearing in adjacent lung were a median approximately 57 of the top 100 tumor clones. Uninvolved nearby lung showed the greatest T cell clonality, exceeding that found in tumor. Longer overall survival was linked to higher blood T cell density. Because sequencing included only one region (of the tumor), heterogeneity remains possible.

Generated by immunoSEQ multiplex PCR, the TCRdb table keeps only in-frame clones and is missing some. Of 52,000 or so clones listed, approximately 88% were seen once; the top ten hold about 15%. V lost 1 base and J lost 6; bases outside the gene matches: 6. CDR1 and CDR2 from the germline V gene are SGHAT and FQDESV (reference sequence). The CDR3 contains 16 residues. The specimen was peripheral blood mononuclear cells, collected before any cancer treatment. The V and J genes are TRBV11-1 and TRBJ2-1, with 10 bases fitting TRBD2. This clonotype was sampled from a man aged 35 to 70 with stage III lung adenocarcinoma. CDR3 amino acids: CASSLESAGGLNEQFF. The DNA of the CDR3 is TGTGCCAGCAGCTTAGAATCAGCGGGAGGGCTCAATGAGCAGTTCTTC.